The next 11 T cell receptor beta chains were all read from a single sample in a study of T cell responses to AZD1222 COVID-19 vaccine. TCRdb keeps only in-frame clones here, not all; method: immunoSEQ multiplex PCR. The table has 150,000 to 200,000 clones, 94% seen once. The sample here was peripheral blood, taken 28 days after the second AZD1222 dose. These receptors were collected from an adult who received the AZD1222 COVID-19 vaccine.

The V and J genes are TRBV3-1 (or the pseudogene TRBV3-2) and TRBJ1-2, with TRBD1 identical over 9 bases. This CDR3 comprises 14 residues. The J segment lost 8 bases and the V segment lost 5 bases, leaving 9 bases of the junction unmatched. The germline V gene has CDR1 LGHDT and CDR2 YNNKEL (reference sequence). CDR3 in DNA: TGTGCCAGCAGCTCACCCGGGACAGGGAACGGCTACACCTTC. It translates to CASSSPGTGNGYTF.

The chain joins TRBV28 to TRBJ2-7; 7 bases are shared with TRBD2. CDR1 MDHEN and CDR2 SYDVKM come from the germline V gene. This CDR3 spans 15 amino acids. Unmatched junction bases numbered 10, after V lost 2 bases and J lost 6 bases. CDR3 loop: CASSLIRAGRAEQYF. CDR3 coding DNA: TGTGCCAGCAGTTTAATCCGAGCGGGACGGGCCGAGCAGTACTTC.

The rearrangement links TRBV5-1 to TRBJ2-6, with a possible D match to TRBD1 (5 bases). The CDR3 loop spans 15 amino acids. Germline-derived CDR1 and CDR2 are SGHRS and YFSETQ. V lost 5 bases, J lost 0 bases, and 9 bases lay in between. The CDR3, as DNA: TGCGCCAGCAGGCCAGGGTTCTCTGGGGCCAACGTCCTGACTTTC. Its translation: CASRPGFSGANVLTF. The full variable domain, with the rest looked up from reference TRBV5-1 and TRBJ2-6, is KAGVTQTPRYLIKTRGQQVTLSCSPISGHRSVSWYQQTPGQGLQFLFEYFSETQRNKGNFPGRFSGRQFSNSRSEMNVSTLELGDSALYLCASRPGFSGANVLTFGAGSRLTVL.

This chain links TRBV28 with TRBJ1-2; D ambiguous. This CDR3 region has 12 residues. The V and J ends lost 2 bases and 5 bases respectively, with 6 bases between them. Germline assignment: CDR1 MDHEN and CDR2 SYDVKM. In nucleotides, the CDR3 is TGTGCCAGCAGTTTACAGGAGTATGGCTACACCTTC. Translating gives CASSLQEYGYTF.

The CDR3 region has the DNA TGTGCCAGCAGTGAAGCGGCAGTGATGAACACTGAAGCTTTCTTT. Amino acid sequence: CASSEAAVMNTEAFF. This rearrangement joins TRBV6-1 to TRBJ1-1; D call uncertain. Trimming took off 0 bases at V and 0 bases at J, with 8 bases between the two ends. CDR3 length: 15 residues. CDR1 is MNHNS and CDR2 is SASEGT in the germline V gene.

The chain employs TRBV27 and TRBJ2-1, with TRBD2 identical over 7 bases. Germline V CDR1 and CDR2: MNHEY, SMNVEV (reference sequence). The V and J ends lost 6 bases and 7 bases, in that order; junction bases with no gene match: 12. CDR3 length: 15 residues. CDR3 residues: CASRQGRALVNEQFF. CDR3 DNA: TGTGCCAGCAGGCAAGGGAGGGCCCTGGTTAATGAGCAGTTCTTC.

J is TRBJ1-4 and V is TRBV5-6; D is unclear. Germline CDR1 reads SGHDT; CDR2 reads YYEEEE. The CDR3 runs to 15 residues. The germline V and J ends were trimmed by 4 bases and 8 bases, with 18 bases remaining between them. In nucleotides, the CDR3 is TGTGCCAGCAGCCTCCGGGGTGCTCGGGCAGAAAAACTGTTTTTT. Translated, it gives CASSLRGARAEKLFF. Complete variable domain (other parts from reference TRBV5-6 and TRBJ1-4): DAGVTQSPTHLIKTRGQQVTLRCSPKSGHDTVSWYQQALGQGPQFIFQYYEEEERQRGNFPDRFSGHQFPNYSSELNVNALLLGDSALYLCASSLRGARAEKLFFGSGTQLSVL.

This clone was detected once. This chain links TRBV7-2 with TRBJ2-7; perhaps TRBD1 as D (6 bases). V lost 0 bases to trimming and J lost 7 bases, with 16 bases between them. Per the germline V gene, CDR1 is SGHTA and CDR2 is FQGNSA. This CDR3 region has 15 residues. The CDR3 sequence: CASSLAQALTGEQYF. CDR3 sequence (DNA): TGTGCCAGCAGCTTAGCACAGGCCCTCACAGGGGAGCAGTACTTC.

V gene TRBV5-1 combines with J gene TRBJ1-2; 7 bases agree with TRBD1. Germline trimming cut 0 bases from V and 4 bases from J; bases unmatched to any gene: 6. CDR1 is SGHRS and CDR2 is YFSETQ in the germline V gene. The CDR3 sequence is 15 residues long. The CDR3 nucleotides are TGCGCCAGCAGCTTGGATAACAGGGGATCCTATGGCTACACCTTC. Amino acids: CASSLDNRGSYGYTF.

J is TRBJ2-3 and V is TRBV5-4; TRBD2 aligns across 14 bases. The CDR3 consists of 17 residues. With 6 bases clipped from V and 2 bases from J, the junction kept 8 bases outside the gene matches. Germline lookup yields CDR1 SGHNT and CDR2 YYREEE (reference sequence). CDR3 region: CASTRGTSGGLTDTQYF. CDR3 DNA sequence: TGTGCCAGCACCCGAGGGACTAGCGGGGGACTCACAGATACGCAGTATTTT.

This chain links TRBV28 with TRBJ2-1; tentatively, D is TRBD1 or TRBD2 (5 bases each). Per germline, CDR1 MDHEN and CDR2 SYDVKM. Between the trimmed V and J ends, which lost 4 bases and 8 bases, there was a span of 9 bases. The CDR3 loop spans 12 amino acids. The DNA for the CDR3 is TGTGCCAGCAGTTACGTGGGGGATGAGCAGTTCTTC. Translating it yields CASSYVGDEQFF. The full variable domain, in which reference TRBV28 and TRBJ2-1 provide the parts outside the CDR3, is DVKVTQSSRYLVKRTGEKVFLECVQDMDHENMFWYRQDPGLGLRLIYFSYDVKMKEKGDIPEGYSVSREKKERFSLILESASTNQTSMYLCASSYVGDEQFFGPGTRLTVL.